This T cell receptor beta chain was profiled in a study of blood T cell repertoires in COVID-19. Only in-frame clones appear in the TCRdb table, and some are missing; sequencing was by immunoSEQ multiplex PCR. The table lists fewer than 350,000 clones, about 91% of them singletons. Trimming cost V 0 bases and J 0 bases, with 10 bases left between them. The CDR3 is 16 residues long. Germline CDR1 is LGHNA and CDR2 is YSLEER. V gene TRBV4-3 combines with J gene TRBJ2-3; D perhaps matches TRBD2 (6 bases). Sequencing input: PBMCs or T cells enriched from blood (not recorded which). This clonotype originated in a middle-aged woman who had recovered from COVID-19. CDR3 sequence reads: CASSQEIGLSTDTQYF. The CDR3 DNA reads as TGCGCCAGCAGCCAAGAAATCGGACTAAGCACAGATACGCAGTATTTT.